Listed below are T cell receptor beta chains from one sample, sequenced in a study of early T cells in non-severe SARS-CoV-2 infection. TCRdb ran MiXCR on the 5' RACE reads and lists one entry per CDR3 protein. The sample lists 100,000 to 130,000 distinct CDR3 sequences; around 10% were seen once. Sequencing was carried out using whole blood. All receptors come from an adult who was a healthcare worker with PCR-confirmed SARS-CoV-2 infection or an uninfected control (not recorded which). Each CDR3 is given with its conserved first and last residue. A D gene is named only where the DNA matches it firmly. Part of the rows lack a size; the others show once, few, many or a class for expanded clones.

cdr3_nt	cdr3_aa	d_call	clone_size	v_call	j_call
TGCGCCAGCAGCTCAAGGACTAGCTCCTACAATGAGCAGTTCTTC	CASSSRTSSYNEQFF	TRBD2	.	TRBV5-1	TRBJ2-1
TGCAGTGCTCGGACCCGTACCATTCACAATGAGCAGTTCTTC	CSARTRTIHNEQFF	.	.	TRBV20-1	TRBJ2-1
TGTGCCAGCAGTGAACGAAAGAACTATGGCTACACCTTC	CASSERKNYGYTF	.	.	TRBV6-1	TRBJ1-2
TGCAGCGTTATGACAGCCTCCTTTAACACTGAAGCTTTCTTT	CSVMTASFNTEAFF	.	.	TRBV29-1	TRBJ1-1
TGCGCCAGCAGTGAGTCGCGATCGTACAATGAGCAGTTCTTC	CASSESRSYNEQFF	.	few	TRBV10-1	TRBJ2-1
TGTGCCAGCAGTGAAACGGGACGTGTCCATGAGCAGTTCTTC	CASSETGRVHEQFF	.	.	TRBV2	TRBJ2-1
TGCGCCAGCAAACTCACACATGGACAGCCACAAGAGACCCAGTACTTC	CASKLTHGQPQETQYF	.	few	TRBV5-1	TRBJ2-5
TGTGCCAGCAGCTCCAGGGGGCGAGGCACTGAAGCTTTCTTT	CASSSRGRGTEAFF	TRBD1	few	TRBV6-2/TRBV6-3	TRBJ1-1
TGCGCCAGCAGCAAGGGACTAGCGGGGGTGAATGAGCAGTTCTTC	CASSKGLAGVNEQFF	TRBD2	few	TRBV5-1	TRBJ2-1
TGTGCCAGCAGCTTGGTGGCCTACACAGATACGCAGTATTTT	CASSLVAYTDTQYF	.	many	TRBV5-4	TRBJ2-3
TGTGCCAGCCGGGGGCCTTCCGATACGCAGTATTTT	CASRGPSDTQYF	.	.	TRBV7-2	TRBJ2-3
TGCGCCAGCAGCTTGTTGGTAGCGGAGCCGAACACCGGGGAGCTGTTTTTT	CASSLLVAEPNTGELFF	.	many	TRBV5-1	TRBJ2-2
TGTGCCAGCAGTCACGGAACACCCTATGGCTACACCTTC	CASSHGTPYGYTF	.	few	TRBV28	TRBJ1-2
TGTGCCAACACTCGGGGGACAGATACGCAGTATTTT	CANTRGTDTQYF	.	.	TRBV28	TRBJ2-3
TGCGCCAGCAGCCAGGATCCTCGAGGGGAGCTGTACTTC	CASSQDPRGELYF	.	.	TRBV4-3	TRBJ2-7
TGTGCCACCAGTGATTTGTGGAACACCGGGGAGCTGTTTTTT	CATSDLWNTGELFF	.	.	TRBV24-1	TRBJ2-2
TGTGCCAGCAGTTGGGGTTTCTACGAGCAGTACTTC	CASSWGFYEQYF	.	many	TRBV12-3/TRBV12-4	TRBJ2-7
TGTGCCAGCAGTTTTGCGAGGGAGACCCAGTACTTC	CASSFARETQYF	.	many	TRBV28	TRBJ2-5
TGTGCCAGCAGCTTATCTAGCGCCTACAATGAGCAGTTCTTC	CASSLSSAYNEQFF	.	few	TRBV7-2	TRBJ2-1
TGCGCCAGCAGCCAAGATCTTGGGGGCGCGACTTTCTTT	CASSQDLGGATFF	.	.	TRBV4-3	TRBJ1-1
TGTGCCAGCAGCTTAGAGGGGACAGCGATGTCGTTC	CASSLEGTAMSF	TRBD1	many	TRBV7-9	TRBJ2-7
TGCAGCGTGCGCCCTGTGGTCGGACCCGAGTTCTTC	CSVRPVVGPEFF	.	.	TRBV29-1	TRBJ2-1
TGCGCCAGCAGCTGGAACTTACGGGAGACCCAGTACTTC	CASSWNLRETQYF	.	.	TRBV5-1	TRBJ2-5
TGTGCCAGCAGCCGACCCCCAGGGGGGGGTTTAGCCAAAAACATTCAGTACTTC	CASSRPPGGGLAKNIQYF	.	many	TRBV5-6	TRBJ2-4
TGTGCCAGCAGTCCCCAAGCCAGCCTTTACGAGCAGTACTTC	CASSPQASLYEQYF	.	few	TRBV28	TRBJ2-7
TGTGCCAGCAGTTCGAACTGGCGTTACAATGAGCAGTTCTTC	CASSSNWRYNEQFF	.	.	TRBV28	TRBJ2-1
TGTGCCAGCAGCAAAGTGGACAGGCTCCCGATCCCCACAGATACGCAGTATTTT	CASSKVDRLPIPTDTQYF	.	.	TRBV21-1	TRBJ2-3
TGTGCCAGCAGCACCGGCCCTCTAGAAACGGGTCGCACAGATACGCAGTATTTT	CASSTGPLETGRTDTQYF	.	many	TRBV7-9	TRBJ2-3
TGCAGCGCCCGGGACAGAAATTCACCCCTCCACTTT	CSARDRNSPLHF	TRBD1	few	TRBV29-1	TRBJ1-6
TGTGCCAGCAGCTTATCACACTGGAGGGCCGGCTCTGGGGCCAACGTCCTGACTTTC	CASSLSHWRAGSGANVLTF	.	.	TRBV7-9	TRBJ2-6
TGTGCCAGCAGTCGGCAGGGGAGGGAGACCCAGTACTTC	CASSRQGRETQYF	.	few	TRBV6-5	TRBJ2-5
TGCGCCAGCAGCTTGTACGGGGGCGTTCAGCCCCAGCATTTT	CASSLYGGVQPQHF	.	many	TRBV5-1	TRBJ1-5
TGTGCCAGCAGCCCGGGGACTAACAATGAGCAGTTCTTC	CASSPGTNNEQFF	TRBD2	many	TRBV11-2	TRBJ2-1
TGTGCCAGCAGTGAAATTTCTCCGAGACAGGGTAACACTGAAGCTTTCTTT	CASSEISPRQGNTEAFF	TRBD1	few	TRBV6-1	TRBJ1-1
TGTGCCGGATCGGACAGGGATTACTCACCCCTCCACTTT	CAGSDRDYSPLHF	TRBD1	many	TRBV28	TRBJ1-6
TGTGCCAGTGGCCAGGTTGAAGCTTTCTTT	CASGQVEAFF	.	few	TRBV6-5	TRBJ1-1
TGTGCCAGGAAGGACCCCGCGGGTGGTCAAGAGACCCAGTACTTC	CARKDPAGGQETQYF	.	many	TRBV21-1	TRBJ2-5
TGTGCCAGCAGTGAAATGGGTAATGAGCAGTTCTTC	CASSEMGNEQFF	.	few	TRBV6-1	TRBJ2-1